This passage covers 28 T cell receptor beta chains from one sample sequenced in a study of spatial heterogeneity in lung cancer. Findings of the study overall: Mutation counts in tumors were tracked by counts of expanded intratumoral alpha and beta TCRs.

TCRdb reprocessed the 5' RACE reads with MiXCR, giving one entry per CDR3 protein. The sample records around 12,000 distinct CDR3 sequences, 4.5% to 7% being singletons. Their antigen targets remain unknown. The time point here: sample taken at primary tumor resection. Sequences were derived from lung tumor tissue, sampled at surgery. The origin of the receptors is a female donor with early-stage non-small cell lung cancer.

This clonotype was counted at least ten times. Because this beta chain is a stray read in a library intended to capture alpha chains, its abundance should not be given much weight. CDR3 residues: CSAALDRDTQYF. The CDR3 region has the DNA TGCAGTGCCGCCTTAGATAGAGATACGCAGTATTTT. V and J are TRBV20-1 and TRBJ2-3; D not resolved. Per germline, CDR1 DFQATT and CDR2 SNEGSKA (reference sequence). The CDR3 extends over 12 amino acids. Trimming shortened V by 6 bases and J by 5 bases, and 12 bases separated the two germline ends.

This clonotype was detected many times. This beta chain is off target for a library built for alpha chains, so its abundance means little. This sequence joins TRBV10-1 and TRBJ2-7; TRBD1 matches at 8 bases. Germline-derived CDR1 and CDR2 are WNHNN and SYGVQD (reference sequence). The junction had 10 bases not matched to a gene; V was cut back by 8 bases and J by 4 bases. The CDR3 contains 14 residues. DNA of the CDR3: TGCGCCAGCCGCCCCCGACAGGGGCGTTACGAGCAGTACTTC. This codes for CASRPRQGRYEQYF.

This clonotype appeared many times. The library was prepared for alpha chains; this beta chain is a stray read, so its frequency means little. The chain uses TRBV5-1 and TRBJ2-5, with TRBD2 matching over 8 bases. The ends lost 5 bases at V and 1 base at J; junction bases unmatched: 4. This CDR3 spans 14 amino acids. Per germline, CDR1 SGHRS and CDR2 YFSETQ. CDR3 nucleotide sequence: TGCGCCAGCAGGGTAGCGGGGACCCAAGAGACCCAGTACTTC. Amino acids: CASRVAGTQETQYF.

In this sample, this clonotype turned up many times. This beta chain turned up in a library designed for alpha chains; as an off-target read, its abundance says little. DNA of the CDR3: TGTGCCAGCTCACCAGGGAAAGACGGTGACGAGCAGTACTTC. It yields the protein CASSPGKDGDEQYF. The V gene is TRBV18, the J gene TRBJ2-7; no clear D. Trimming shortened V by 2 bases and J by 5 bases, and 13 bases separated the two germline ends. The CDR3 is made up of 14 amino acids. Germline CDR1 and CDR2: KGHSH and LQKENI.

This clonotype was counted many times. Found in a library prepared for alpha chains, this beta chain is an off-target read, and its abundance has little meaning. The chain recombines TRBV9 with TRBJ2-6; D uncertain. Germline V gene lookup returns CDR1 SGDLS and CDR2 YYNGEE. V lost 2 bases, J lost 2 bases, and 14 bases lay in between. This CDR3 spans 17 amino acids. The CDR3 is CASSVSLVGAGANVLTF. The CDR3 DNA sequence: TGTGCCAGCAGCGTTTCCTTGGTTGGGGCTGGGGCCAACGTCCTGACTTTC. The full variable domain, rest sourced from reference TRBV9 and TRBJ2-6, is DSGVTQTPKHLITATGQRVTLRCSPRSGDLSVYWYQQSLDQGLQFLIQYYNGEERAKGNILERFSAQQFPDLHSELNLSSLELGDSALYFCASSVSLVGAGANVLTFGAGSRLTVL.

This clonotype is categorized as medium-sized (0.01 to 0.1%). The library was prepared for alpha chains; this beta chain is a stray read, so its frequency means little. The V call is TRBV27, the J call TRBJ1-2; 7 bases map to TRBD1. The V segment lost 3 bases and the J segment 0 bases; nucleotides outside the gene matches: 7. Germline assignment: CDR1 MNHEY and CDR2 SMNVEV (reference sequence). There are 16 residues in the CDR3. The CDR3 protein is CASSFSGQAANYGYTF. CDR3 sequence (DNA): TGTGCCAGCAGTTTCTCCGGACAGGCAGCTAACTATGGCTACACCTTC.

This clonotype was seen many times. This beta chain lies outside the target of a library built for alpha chains; its clone size means little. V is TRBV3-1 and J is TRBJ2-3; 10 bases align to TRBD2. From germline, CDR1 is LGHDT and CDR2 YNNKEL (reference sequence). This CDR3 is 16 amino acids long. The junction had 6 bases not matched to a gene; V was cut back by 4 bases and J by 2 bases. The CDR3 loop is CASSPLLAGSTDTQYF. Here the CDR3 DNA reads TGTGCCAGCAGCCCCCTACTAGCGGGGTCCACAGATACGCAGTATTTT.

This clonotype has at least ten counts. This beta chain slipped into a library made for alpha chains as a stray read, so its size is not meaningful. This sequence joins TRBV6-5 and TRBJ1-5, with TRBD1 identical over 7 bases. The length of the CDR3 is 14 residues. CDR1 is MNHEY and CDR2 is SVGAGI in the germline V gene. The junction had 4 bases not matched to a gene; V was cut back by 6 bases and J by 2 bases. The CDR3 protein is CASRPTGGNQPQHF. The CDR3 DNA follows: TGTGCCAGCAGGCCTACAGGGGGCAATCAGCCCCAGCATTTT.

The table lists this clonotype with many counts. The library was designed around alpha chains, so this beta chain is a stray read whose abundance carries little weight. The V call is TRBV7-3, the J call TRBJ2-2, with D perhaps TRBD2 (6 bases). The CDR3 runs to 17 residues. V lost 5 bases to trimming and J lost 0 bases, with 16 bases between them. Germline V gene lookup returns CDR1 SGHTA and CDR2 FQGTGA. For the CDR3, the DNA is TGTGCCAGCAGCCCCCGGGGGAGCAATGCGAACACCGGGGAGCTGTTTTTT. It codes for CASSPRGSNANTGELFF.

There are many counts of this clonotype. Little can be read into the size of this beta chain, an off-target read in a library designed for alpha chains. The chain uses TRBV9 and TRBJ2-5, with TRBD2 matching 7 bases. CDR3 length equals 17 residues. The germline CDR1 and CDR2 sequences are SGDLS and YYNGEE. Trimming took 2 bases from V and 2 from J; bases not matched to a gene: 12. CDR3 bases: TGTGCCAGCAGCGTGTCGAGCGGGGCTTGGAGACAAGAGACCCAGTACTTC. Translating it yields CASSVSSGAWRQETQYF.

The sample holds many counts of this clonotype. This beta chain is a stray sequence in a library constructed for alpha chains; its clone size is not meaningful. V usage is TRBV7-2 and J usage is TRBJ1-6; TRBD1 matches 7 bases. The germline gives CDR1 SGHTA, CDR2 FQGNSA. The CDR3 totals 15 residues. The J segment lost 7 bases and the V segment lost 6 bases, leaving 9 bases of the junction unmatched. Written as DNA, the CDR3 is TGTGCCAGCAGACCCACAGGGGCGAGGAATTCACCCCTCCACTTT. It yields the protein CASRPTGARNSPLHF.

In this sample, this clonotype turned up many times. This beta chain is an unintended read in a library built for alpha chains; its size means little. The chain carries TRBV13 and TRBJ2-6; 10 nucleotides agree with TRBD1. Losses at the gene ends were 0 bases for V and 3 bases for J; bases not matched to a gene: 8. Germline V gives CDR1 PRHDT, CDR2 FYEKMQ (reference sequence). CDR3 length equals 19 residues. The CDR3 sequence: CASSLGRKDRGFGANVLTF. CDR3 DNA sequence: TGTGCCAGCAGCTTAGGCCGGAAGGACAGGGGGTTTGGGGCCAACGTCCTGACTTTC.

This clonotype was observed at least ten times. A library made for alpha chains picked up this beta chain off target, so its size means little. CDR3: CASSLTGGRPTDTQYF. The CDR3 nucleotides read TGTGCCAGCAGCTTGACAGGGGGCAGGCCCACAGATACGCAGTATTTT. The rearrangement links TRBV7-9 to TRBJ2-3; 10 nucleotides match TRBD1. This CDR3 contains 16 residues. Germline loops: CDR1 SEHNR, CDR2 FQNEAQ (reference sequence). V lost 3 bases and J lost 2; bases outside the gene matches: 5.

This clonotype was detected ten times or more. This beta chain lies outside the target of a library built for alpha chains; its clone size means little. This chain joins TRBV4-1 and TRBJ1-1; 8 nucleotides line up with TRBD1. The CDR3 extends over 15 amino acids. V lost 2 bases and J lost 4; bases outside the gene matches: 6. CDR1 and CDR2 (germline): MGHRA, YSYEKL. In nucleotides, the CDR3 is TGCGCCAGCAGCCAACCCGACAGGGGTGGCACTGAAGCTTTCTTT. Translated: CASSQPDRGGTEAFF.

This clonotype was seen at least ten times. This beta chain turned up in a library designed for alpha chains; as an off-target read, its abundance says little. CDR3: CATSERGITDTQYF. CDR3 nucleotide sequence: TGTGCCACCAGTGAACGGGGGATCACAGATACGCAGTATTTT. This chain joins TRBV24-1 and TRBJ2-3, with D maybe TRBD2 (6 bases). CDR3 size: 14 residues. V was trimmed by 4 bases and J by 2 bases, leaving 9 bases between them. Germline CDR1 reads KGHDR; CDR2 reads SFDVKD.

This clonotype has at least ten counts. This beta chain lies outside the target of a library built for alpha chains; its clone size means little. The V call is TRBV10-3, the J call TRBJ2-2; D is undetermined. Germline values: CDR1 ENHRY, CDR2 SYGVKD. Trimming stripped 8 bases from V and 1 base from J, with 5 bases between. This CDR3 region has 12 residues. The DNA of the CDR3 is TGTGCCATCGCAGGGAACACCGGGGAGCTGTTTTTT. Protein product: CAIAGNTGELFF.

A remark on this clonotype: This beta chain was picked up by a library intended for alpha chains and is off target, so its count carries little meaning. The chain couples TRBV21-1 to TRBJ1-5. TRBV21-1 is a pseudogene segment. The CDR3 has 16 residues. The CDR3 region is CASKLARQGENQPQHF. As DNA, the CDR3 is TGTGCCAGCAAACTGGCGAGGCAGGGCGAAAATCAGCCCCAGCATTTT.

This clonotype came up many times. Since it is a stray read in a library aimed at alpha chains, this beta chain has a size that is not meaningful. V and J are TRBV5-4 and TRBJ1-2; D gene unclear. CDR1 is SGHNT, CDR2 YYREEE, per germline (reference sequence). The CDR3 extends over 13 amino acids. V was clipped by 2 bases and J by 0 bases, with 5 bases between them. CDR3 loop: CASSFAANYGYTF. Here the CDR3 DNA reads TGTGCCAGCAGCTTTGCGGCTAACTATGGCTACACCTTC.

Ten or more counts support this clonotype. This beta chain is a stray read from a library made for alpha chains; its abundance is not meaningful. The rearrangement links TRBV7-3 to TRBJ2-3; TRBD1 agrees at 7 bases. This CDR3 is 15 amino acids long. Germline V lookup: CDR1 SGHTA, CDR2 FQGTGA. J gave up 2 bases and V 5 bases, and 7 bases lay outside the gene matches. Written as DNA, the CDR3 is TGTGCCAGCAGCCTGGGGACAGCAATCACAGATACGCAGTATTTT. Translated, it gives CASSLGTAITDTQYF.

This clonotype ranks as medium-sized (0.01 to 0.1%). Being off target in a library aimed at alpha chains, this beta chain has a size of little meaning. The chain is built from TRBV4-3 and TRBJ1-4, with D hard to call. Trimming pared 8 bases from V and 6 bases from J, leaving 19 bases between. This CDR3 contains 15 residues. Germline V gene lookup returns CDR1 LGHNA and CDR2 YSLEER. CDR3 bases: TGCGCCAGCCGGGTTAATTTGGTTCAGGATGAAAAACTGTTTTTT. This gives the protein CASRVNLVQDEKLFF.

This clonotype has a count of ten or more. For a library built for alpha chains, this beta chain is a stray read; little rests on its size. The chain's CDR3 is CASSSTGTATGELFF. The DNA of the CDR3 is TGTGCCAGCAGCTCAACCGGGACAGCCACCGGGGAGCTGTTTTTT. The chain has TRBV7-4 and TRBJ2-2; TRBD1 matches at 7 bases. Germline V CDR1 and CDR2: SGHVT, SQSDAQ. This CDR3 contains 15 residues. V was clipped by 4 bases and J by 4 bases; unmatched bases: 6.

This clonotype was picked up many times. This beta chain lies outside the target of a library built for alpha chains; its clone size means little. This chain joins TRBV10-2 and TRBJ1-1, with 9 bases that match TRBD1. The germline V gene encodes CDR1 WSHSY and CDR2 SAAADI. This CDR3 comprises 13 residues. The V and J ends lost 6 bases and 7 bases, in that order; junction bases with no gene match: 6. CDR3 loop: CASRHRGRGEAFF. CDR3 sequence (DNA): TGCGCCAGCAGGCACAGGGGGCGCGGTGAAGCTTTCTTT.

This clonotype came up many times. This beta chain is an unintended read in a library built for alpha chains; its size means little. The J gene is TRBJ1-5, the V gene TRBV6-1, with D possibly being TRBD1 (5 bases). V lost 0 bases and J lost 9, with 9 bases in between. The CDR3 sequence is 13 residues long. The germline CDR1 and CDR2 sequences are MNHNS and SASEGT. CDR3 in DNA: TGTGCCAGCAGTGAAGCGCAGGGCTCGCCCCAGCATTTT. Its protein product is CASSEAQGSPQHF.

This clonotype was observed many times. Little can be read into the size of this beta chain, an off-target read in a library designed for alpha chains. The chain is built from TRBV15 and TRBJ2-3, with 7 bases aligning to TRBD2. This CDR3 contains 14 residues. V trimming: 4 bases; J trimming: 7 bases; junction bases outside the gene matches: 8. The germline V gene encodes CDR1 LNHNV and CDR2 YYDKDF (reference sequence). The CDR3 sequence is CATSTVMGGNTQYF. The CDR3 DNA sequence: TGTGCCACCAGCACAGTGATGGGGGGGAATACGCAGTATTTT.

There are many counts of this clonotype. Being off target in a library aimed at alpha chains, this beta chain has a size of little meaning. V and J are TRBV12-3 or TRBV12-4 and TRBJ2-3; TRBD2 agrees at 9 bases. The length of the CDR3 is 14 residues. The V segment lost 8 bases and the J segment 4 bases; nucleotides outside the gene matches: 7. CDR3 in DNA: TGTGCCAGCTCCTTGTTAGCGGGGGCAGATACGCAGTATTTT. It encodes CASSLLAGADTQYF.

This clonotype was picked up many times. With the library built for alpha chains, this beta chain is off target and its frequency is not meaningful. The chain uses TRBV5-1 and TRBJ2-7, with 9 bases lining up with TRBD1. The CDR3 is made up of 14 amino acids. Germline V gene sequence: CDR1 SGHRS, CDR2 YFSETQ. Unmatched junction bases numbered 5, after V lost 4 bases and J lost 3 bases. CDR3: CASSEPGQGYEQYF. The CDR3 DNA reads as TGCGCCAGCAGCGAACCGGGACAGGGCTACGAGCAGTACTTC.

In its sample, this clonotype was seen many times. A library prepared for alpha chains yielded this beta chain as an off-target read; its size is of little meaning. V usage is TRBV6-5 and J usage is TRBJ1-2; D is possibly TRBD1 (6 bases). Trimming took 6 bases from V and 3 from J, leaving 17 bases between them. CDR1 and CDR2 from the germline V gene are MNHEY and SVGAGI. The CDR3 extends over 15 amino acids. CDR3 DNA sequence: TGTGCCAGCAGCAAAAAACAGGGACTCTACTATGGCTACACCTTC. Translation: CASSKKQGLYYGYTF.

This clonotype was counted many times. Because the library targeted alpha chains, this beta chain is an off-target read whose size means little. The chain has TRBV7-8 and TRBJ1-4; 7 positions match TRBD1. The V segment lost 6 bases and the J segment 6 bases; nucleotides outside the gene matches: 13. Germline V gene lookup returns CDR1 SGHVS and CDR2 FQNEAQ. The CDR3 totals 16 residues. DNA of the CDR3: TGTGCCAGCAGGAGACACAGGGGACGCACGGATGAAAAACTGTTTTTT. Translation: CASRRHRGRTDEKLFF.